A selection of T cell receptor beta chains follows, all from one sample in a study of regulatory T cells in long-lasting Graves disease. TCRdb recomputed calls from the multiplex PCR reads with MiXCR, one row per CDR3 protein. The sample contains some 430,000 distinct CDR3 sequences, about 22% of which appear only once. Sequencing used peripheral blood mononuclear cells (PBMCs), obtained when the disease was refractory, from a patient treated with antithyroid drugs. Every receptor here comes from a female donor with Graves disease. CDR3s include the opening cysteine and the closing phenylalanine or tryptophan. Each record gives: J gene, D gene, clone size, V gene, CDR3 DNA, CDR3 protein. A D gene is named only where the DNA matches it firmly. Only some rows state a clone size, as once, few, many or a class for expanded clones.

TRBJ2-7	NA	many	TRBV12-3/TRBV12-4	TGTGCCAGCAGTTATGCGGGGAACGAGCAGTACTTC	CASSYAGNEQYF
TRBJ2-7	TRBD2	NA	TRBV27	TGTGCCAGCAGTCTCCCGGGGGGCGGGAGGGTCCACGAGCAGTACTTC	CASSLPGGGRVHEQYF
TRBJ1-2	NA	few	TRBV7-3	TGTGCCAGCAGCCTTACCGGAGGGGACGGGATGGATGGCTACACCTTC	CASSLTGGDGMDGYTF
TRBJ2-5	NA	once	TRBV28	TGCGCCAGCAGCCAAGATAGGCACGCGGGGGCCCGGGAGACCCAGTACTTC	CASSQDRHAGARETQYF
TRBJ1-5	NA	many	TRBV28	TGTGCCAGCGGGCCGGACGAGGGTCAGCCCCAGCATTTT	CASGPDEGQPQHF
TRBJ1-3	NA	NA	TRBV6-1	TGTGCCAGCAGTGATTCAGGGTCGGGAAACACCATATATTTT	CASSDSGSGNTIYF
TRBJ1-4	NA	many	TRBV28	TGTGCCAGCAGTGCCTTAGTTCCGGTACAAAAACTGTTTTTT	CASSALVPVQKLFF
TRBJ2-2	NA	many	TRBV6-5	TGTGCCAGCAGTTATGGGGGCGTTACCGGGGAGCTGTTTTTT	CASSYGGVTGELFF
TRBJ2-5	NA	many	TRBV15	TGTGCCACCAGCGGGACCGTTGAGGAGACCCAGTACTTC	CATSGTVEETQYF
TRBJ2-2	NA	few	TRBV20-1	TGCAGTGCGCCGGACCCAAACACCGGGGAGCTGTTTTTT	CSAPDPNTGELFF
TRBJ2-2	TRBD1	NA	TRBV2	TGTGCCAGCAGTGAAAAAAGGGGGCAAGGCGGGGAGCTGTTTTTT	CASSEKRGQGGELFF
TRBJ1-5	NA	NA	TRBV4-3	TGCGCCAGCAGCCAAGAGGCACAGCCACTCAATCAGCCCCAGCATTTT	CASSQEAQPLNQPQHF
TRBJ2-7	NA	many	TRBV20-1	TGCAGTGCTAGAGGTTTCCGGACCTACGAGCAGTACTTC	CSARGFRTYEQYF
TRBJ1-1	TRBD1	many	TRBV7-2	TGTGCCAGCAGCTACGGACAGGGTTCATACACTGAAGCTTTCTTT	CASSYGQGSYTEAFF
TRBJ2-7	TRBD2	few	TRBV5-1	TGCGCCAGCAGCCCACTAGCGGGGGGGTCCGGCGAGTACTTC	CASSPLAGGSGEYF
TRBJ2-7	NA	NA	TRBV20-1	TGCAGTGCTAGAGATGAGAGGTTTGGCTCCTACGAGCAGTACTTC	CSARDERFGSYEQYF
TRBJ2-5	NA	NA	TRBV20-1	TGCAGTGCTAAAGAGGGACGCTCGTACCAAGAGACCCAGTACTTC	CSAKEGRSYQETQYF
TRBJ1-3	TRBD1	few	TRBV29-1	TGCAGCGTTAGCGACAGGGGATCTGGAAACACCATATATTTT	CSVSDRGSGNTIYF
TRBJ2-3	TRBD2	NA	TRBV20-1	TGCAGTGCTGAACCGAAACTAGCGGGGATCACAGATACGCAGTATTTT	CSAEPKLAGITDTQYF
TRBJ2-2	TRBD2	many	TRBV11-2	TGTGCCAGCAGCATCCGGACTAGCGGGGGTTTTCAACGGCAGACCGGGGAGCTGTTTTTT	CASSIRTSGGFQRQTGELFF
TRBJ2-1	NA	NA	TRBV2	TGTGCCAGCAGGGGGACTGATAACAATGAGCAGTTCTTC	CASRGTDNNEQFF
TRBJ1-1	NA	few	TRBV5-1	TGCGCCAGCAGCTTGGGGCAGGGGATTAGGAACACTGAAGCTTTCTTT	CASSLGQGIRNTEAFF
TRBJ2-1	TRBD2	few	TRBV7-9	TGTGCCAGCAGCTTAACTAGCGGGGTTTACAATGAGCAGTTCTTC	CASSLTSGVYNEQFF
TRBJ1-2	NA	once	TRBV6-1	TGTGCCAGCAGCCAATACCCGGAGGGAGGCTATGGCTACACCTTC	CASSQYPEGGYGYTF
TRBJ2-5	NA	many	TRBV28	TGTGCCAGCGCCTGGCTGGGCAGCCAAGAGACCCAGTACTTC	CASAWLGSQETQYF
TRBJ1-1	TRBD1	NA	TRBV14	TGTGCCAGCAGCCTAGTCGCGCAACCGGGACAGGAAGCTTTCTTT	CASSLVAQPGQEAFF
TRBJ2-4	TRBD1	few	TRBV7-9	TGTGCCAGCAGCTCCCTATCACAACAGGGGGAAGTGGACATTCAGTACTTC	CASSSLSQQGEVDIQYF
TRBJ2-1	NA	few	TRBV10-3	TGTGCCATCAGTGACTCCCTTACGGGGCGCTCAGGTGAGCAGTTCTTC	CAISDSLTGRSGEQFF
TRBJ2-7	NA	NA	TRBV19	TGTGCCAGTAGTCCCCCTCTCCGGCCACCCAGCGAGCAGTACTTC	CASSPPLRPPSEQYF
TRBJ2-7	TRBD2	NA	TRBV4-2	TGTGCCAGCAGCCAACTAGGGAGGTCGCGGGAGAGCTCCTACGAGCAGTACTTC	CASSQLGRSRESSYEQYF
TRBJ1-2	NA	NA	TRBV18	TGTGCCAGCTCACCACCAGGACAGAGGAATGGCTACACCTTC	CASSPPGQRNGYTF
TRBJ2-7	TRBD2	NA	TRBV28	TGTGCCAGCCACCTGGCAGCGGGGTCTTGGGAGCAGTACTTC	CASHLAAGSWEQYF
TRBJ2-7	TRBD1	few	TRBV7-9	TGTGCCAGCAGCTTTACAGGGGGCGAGGGGGCCTACGAGCAGTACTTC	CASSFTGGEGAYEQYF
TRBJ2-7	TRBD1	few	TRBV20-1	TGCAGTGCTATGGGACAGTTAAGCTCCTACGAGCAGTACTTC	CSAMGQLSSYEQYF
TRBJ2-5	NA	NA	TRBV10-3	TGTGCCATCAGTGAAGGAGGGGCCAAAGTGCAGACCCAGTACTTC	CAISEGGAKVQTQYF
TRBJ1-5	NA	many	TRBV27	TGTGCCAGCAGTTTAGTAGCAGGGACGGGTCAGCCCCAGCATTTT	CASSLVAGTGQPQHF
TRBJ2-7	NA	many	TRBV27	TGTGCCAGCAGTCCCCGGGGCACCTCCTACGAGCAGTACTTC	CASSPRGTSYEQYF
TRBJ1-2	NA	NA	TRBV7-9	TGTGCCAGCAGCCCTTTGGACAGTACGGGCTATGGCTACACCTTC	CASSPLDSTGYGYTF
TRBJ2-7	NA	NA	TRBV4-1	TGCGCCAGCAGCCAAGATGGTCGGTACGAGCAGTACTTC	CASSQDGRYEQYF
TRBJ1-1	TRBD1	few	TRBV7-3	TGTGCCAGCAGCTCCCAAAGGACAGGGGGCGGCGGCACTGAAGCTTTCTTT	CASSSQRTGGGGTEAFF
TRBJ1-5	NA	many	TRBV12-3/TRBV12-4	TGTGCCAGCAGTACTGCTCAGACGGATCAGCCCCAGCATTTT	CASSTAQTDQPQHF
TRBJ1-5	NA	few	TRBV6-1	TGTGCCAGCAGTCTCCGGACAGCAAGCAATCAGCCCCAGCATTTT	CASSLRTASNQPQHF
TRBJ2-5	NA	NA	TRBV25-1	TGTGCCAGCAGTGAATACGACGGAACTGAGACCCAGTACTTC	CASSEYDGTETQYF
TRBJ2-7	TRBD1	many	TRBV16	TGTGCCAGCAGCATGCACAGGGGGAGTTACGAGCAGTACTTC	CASSMHRGSYEQYF
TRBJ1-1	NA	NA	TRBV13	TGTGCCAGCAGGGGTGCCACTGAAGCTTTCTTT	CASRGATEAFF
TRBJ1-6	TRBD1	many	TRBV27	TGTGCCAGCAGTTCAGTACAGGGGCCTAATTCACCCCTCCACTTT	CASSSVQGPNSPLHF
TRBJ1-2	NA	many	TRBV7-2	TGTGCCAGCAGTTTAAAGAACAGGTTGTATGGCTACACCTTC	CASSLKNRLYGYTF
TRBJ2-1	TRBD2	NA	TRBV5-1	TGCGCCAGCAGCTTGGCGGGGGGGGCCTACAATGAGCAGTTCTTC	CASSLAGGAYNEQFF
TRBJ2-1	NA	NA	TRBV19	TGTGCCAGTAGTATAGATCCTATAACGACACAGGGTAACAATGAGCAGTTCTTC	CASSIDPITTQGNNEQFF
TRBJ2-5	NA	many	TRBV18	TGTGCCAGCTCACCGACGAGAGCCGAGACCCAGTACTTC	CASSPTRAETQYF
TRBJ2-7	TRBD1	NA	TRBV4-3	TGCGCCAGCAGCCAAGATGGAAAGACAGGGGGCTCCTACGAGCAGTACTTC	CASSQDGKTGGSYEQYF
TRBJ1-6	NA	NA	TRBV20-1	TGCAGTGCTAGTGGACAAGGACGGGATTCACCCCTCCACTTT	CSASGQGRDSPLHF
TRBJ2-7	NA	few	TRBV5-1	TGCGCCAGCAGCCCGGGCTATGTTTCCTACGAGCAGTACTTC	CASSPGYVSYEQYF